The present entry profiles one T cell receptor (beta chain) with its context. Germline CDR1 is SNHLY and CDR2 is FYNNEI. The CDR3 runs 16 residues. V was clipped by 6 bases and J by 1 base, with 15 bases between them. This record comes from a study of graft-versus-host responses after intestinal transplantation. Only in-frame clones appear in the TCRdb table, and some are missing; sequencing was by immunoSEQ multiplex PCR. Of approximately 100,000 clones listed, about 83% were seen once; the top ten hold 1.4%. This specimen consisted of PBMCs, obtained 255 days after intestinal transplant. The clonotype was recovered from a human patient who received an intestinal transplant, so some T cells may come from the graft donor. The chain uses TRBV2 and TRBJ2-2; D might be TRBD1 (5 bases). The CDR3: CASRRTKGQNTGELFF. The CDR3 bases are TGTGCCAGCAGAAGGACCAAGGGGCAGAACACCGGGGAGCTGTTTTTT. Together with reference TRBV2 and TRBJ2-2, the CDR3 gives the full variable domain: EPEVTQTPSHQVTQMGQEVILRCVPISNHLYFYWYRQILGQKVEFLVSFYNNEISEKSEIFDDQFSVERPDGSNFTLKIRSTKLEDSAMYFCASRRTKGQNTGELFFGEGSRLTVL.